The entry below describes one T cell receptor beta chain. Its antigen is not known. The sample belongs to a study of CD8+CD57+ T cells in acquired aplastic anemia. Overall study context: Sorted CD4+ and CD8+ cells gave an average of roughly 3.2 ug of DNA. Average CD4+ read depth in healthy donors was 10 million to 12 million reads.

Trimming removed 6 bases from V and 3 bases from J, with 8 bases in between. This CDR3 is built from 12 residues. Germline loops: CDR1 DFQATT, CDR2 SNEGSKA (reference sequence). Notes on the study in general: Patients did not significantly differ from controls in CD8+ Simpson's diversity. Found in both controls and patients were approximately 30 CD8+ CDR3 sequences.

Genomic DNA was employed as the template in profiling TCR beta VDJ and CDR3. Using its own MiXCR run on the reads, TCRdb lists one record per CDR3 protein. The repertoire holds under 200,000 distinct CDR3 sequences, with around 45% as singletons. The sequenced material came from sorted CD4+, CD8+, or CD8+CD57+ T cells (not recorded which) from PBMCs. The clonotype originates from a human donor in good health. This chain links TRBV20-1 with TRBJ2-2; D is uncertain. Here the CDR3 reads CSALRDTGELFF. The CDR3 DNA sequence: TGCAGTGCCTTAAGGGACACCGGGGAGCTGTTTTTT.